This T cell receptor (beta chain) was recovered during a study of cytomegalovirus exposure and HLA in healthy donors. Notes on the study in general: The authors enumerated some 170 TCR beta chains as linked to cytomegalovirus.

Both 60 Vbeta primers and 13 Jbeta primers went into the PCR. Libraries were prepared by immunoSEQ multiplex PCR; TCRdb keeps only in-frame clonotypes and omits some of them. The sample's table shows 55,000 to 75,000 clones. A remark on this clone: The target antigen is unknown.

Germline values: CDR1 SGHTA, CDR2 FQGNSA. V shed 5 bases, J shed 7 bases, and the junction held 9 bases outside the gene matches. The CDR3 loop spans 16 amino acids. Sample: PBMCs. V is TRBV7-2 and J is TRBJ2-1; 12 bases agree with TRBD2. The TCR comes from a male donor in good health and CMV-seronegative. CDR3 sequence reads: CASSLVASGRVNEQFF. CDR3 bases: TGTGCCAGCAGCCTAGTGGCTAGCGGGAGGGTTAATGAGCAGTTCTTC.